This is a list of T cell receptor beta chains from one sample in a study of blood T cell repertoires in COVID-19. Only in-frame clones appear in the TCRdb table, and some are missing; sequencing was by immunoSEQ multiplex PCR. Of around 260,000 clones listed, over 75% are singletons. Sequencing input: peripheral blood. These receptors were collected from a human donor in a cohort sampled during active COVID-19. The CDR3 runs from the conserved cysteine through the conserved F or W. The order of the fields is D gene, V gene, J gene, clone size, CDR3 protein, CDR3 DNA. A D gene is named only where the DNA matches it firmly. The size field is filled for only some rows; it gives once, few, many or a size class.

>-|TRBV3-1/TRBV3-2|TRBJ1-1|-
CASSHGGATEAFF
TGTGCCAGCAGCCACGGTGGGGCCACTGAAGCTTTCTTT
>-|TRBV11-3|TRBJ2-1|-
CASRGSNEQFF
TGTGCCAGCCGCGGTAGCAATGAGCAGTTCTTC
>-|TRBV6-5|TRBJ1-3|-
CASRASGNTIYF
TGTGCCAGCAGGGCATCTGGAAACACCATATATTTT
>-|TRBV12-3/TRBV12-4|TRBJ1-6|-
CASSWGGSPLHF
TGTGCCAGCAGTTGGGGGGGATCACCCCTCCACTTT
>-|TRBV15|TRBJ2-4|-
CASRRVDGPQNIQYF
TGTGCCTCGCGACGGGTCGACGGCCCCCAAAACATTCAGTACTTC
>-|TRBV6-5|TRBJ1-1|-
CASGQGRGAFF
TGTGCCAGCGGTCAGGGCCGAGGAGCTTTCTTT
>-|TRBV12-5|TRBJ1-1|-
CASGLGVPEAFF
TGTGCTAGTGGTTTGGGCGTTCCCGAAGCTTTCTTT
>-|TRBV5-1|TRBJ2-1|once
CASSLDLLSGEQFF
TGCGCCAGCAGCTTGGATCTCCTAAGTGGTGAGCAGTTCTTC
>-|TRBV7-8|TRBJ2-1|-
CASSLRAIYNEQFF
TGTGCCAGCAGCTTACGAGCAATCTACAATGAGCAGTTCTTC
>-|TRBV5-6|TRBJ1-1|few
CASSTILNTEAFF
TGTGCCAGCAGTACAATCTTGAACACTGAAGCTTTCTTT
>TRBD1|TRBV7-9|TRBJ1-2|few
CASSPRDRVDYGYTF
TGTGCCAGCAGCCCCCGGGACAGGGTGGACTATGGCTACACCTTC
>TRBD2|TRBV6-5|TRBJ2-7|-
CATGTPREVGDF
TGTGCCACCGGGACACCGCGGGAGGTGGGGGACTTC
>-|TRBV28|TRBJ2-1|-
CASSLAQNEQFF
TGTGCCAGCAGTTTGGCCCAGAATGAGCAGTTCTTC
>-|TRBV6-2/TRBV6-3|TRBJ2-5|-
CASSYSSTQTQYF
TGTGCCAGCAGTTACTCGAGTACCCAGACCCAGTACTTC
>-|TRBV21-1|TRBJ1-5|-
CASKRIRGLGGNQPQHF
TGTGCCAGCAAGAGAATCAGGGGGCTTGGAGGCAATCAGCCCCAGCATTTT
>-|TRBV2|TRBJ1-3|-
CASSGGPGTGNTIYF
TGTGCCAGCAGCGGGGGGCCAGGGACTGGAAACACCATATATTTT
>-|TRBV6-5|TRBJ1-1|-
CASSYSTRGTEAFF
TGTGCCAGCAGTTACTCGACTCGAGGCACTGAAGCTTTCTTT
>-|TRBV27|TRBJ1-6|-
CASSSRAVLNSPLHF
TGTGCCAGCAGTTCGAGGGCAGTCCTTAATTCACCCCTCCACTTT
>-|TRBV7-6|TRBJ2-2|-
CASSLSIGGPNTGELFF
TGTGCCAGCAGCTTGTCAATAGGCGGCCCGAACACCGGGGAGCTGTTTTTT
>-|TRBV7-2|TRBJ1-1|-
CASSLDSLVNTEAFF
TGTGCCAGCAGCTTAGACAGCCTGGTGAACACTGAAGCTTTCTTT
>TRBD1|TRBV6-5|TRBJ1-5|-
CASRKQGVGQPQHF
TGTGCCAGCAGGAAACAGGGGGTAGGACAGCCCCAGCATTTT
>-|TRBV11-2|TRBJ2-7|-
CASSNPTGFFSYEQYF
TGTGCCAGCAGCAACCCGACAGGATTCTTCTCCTACGAGCAGTACTTC
>TRBD2|TRBV6-6|TRBJ2-3|-
CASRLGTSVDTQYF
TGTGCCAGCAGACTCGGGACTAGCGTTGATACGCAGTATTTT
>-|TRBV5-8|TRBJ2-1|-
CASSYGSEQFF
TGTGCCAGCAGCTACGGGAGTGAGCAGTTCTTC
>-|TRBV7-8|TRBJ1-2|-
CASSISPTVYGYTF
TGTGCCAGCAGCATATCCCCGACAGTATATGGCTACACCTTC
>TRBD2|TRBV9|TRBJ2-1|-
CASSVALTSAREQFF
TGTGCCAGCAGCGTAGCTCTTACTAGCGCGAGGGAGCAGTTCTTC
>-|TRBV28|TRBJ1-4|-
CASSSTGATNEKLFF
TGTGCCAGCAGTTCGACAGGTGCAACTAATGAAAAACTGTTTTTT
>-|TRBV20-1|TRBJ2-7|once
CSVQGTYEQYF
TGCAGTGTCCAGGGGACCTACGAGCAGTACTTC
>TRBD1|TRBV6-6|TRBJ1-2|few
CASTSGGFSYGYTF
TGTGCCAGCACCTCAGGGGGGTTCTCATATGGCTACACCTTC